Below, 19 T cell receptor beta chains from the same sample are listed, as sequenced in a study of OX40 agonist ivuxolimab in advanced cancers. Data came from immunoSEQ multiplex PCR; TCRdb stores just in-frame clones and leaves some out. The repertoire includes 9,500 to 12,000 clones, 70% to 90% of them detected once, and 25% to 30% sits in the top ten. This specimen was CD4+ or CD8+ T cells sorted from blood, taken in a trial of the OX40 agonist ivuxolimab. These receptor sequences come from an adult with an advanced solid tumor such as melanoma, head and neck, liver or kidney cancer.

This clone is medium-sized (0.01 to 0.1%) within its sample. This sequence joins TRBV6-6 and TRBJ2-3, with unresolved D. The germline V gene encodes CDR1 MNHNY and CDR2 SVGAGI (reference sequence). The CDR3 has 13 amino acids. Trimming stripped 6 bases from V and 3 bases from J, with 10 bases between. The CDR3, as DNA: TGTGCCAGCAGCCCGCTACAGACAGATACGCAGTATTTT. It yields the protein CASSPLQTDTQYF.

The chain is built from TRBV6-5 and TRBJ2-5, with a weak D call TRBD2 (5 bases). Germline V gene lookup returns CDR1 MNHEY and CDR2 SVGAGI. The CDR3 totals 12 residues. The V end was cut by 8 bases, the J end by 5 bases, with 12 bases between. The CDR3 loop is CASSRGFETQYF. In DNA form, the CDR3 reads TGTGCCAGCTCGCGAGGGTTCGAGACCCAGTACTTC.

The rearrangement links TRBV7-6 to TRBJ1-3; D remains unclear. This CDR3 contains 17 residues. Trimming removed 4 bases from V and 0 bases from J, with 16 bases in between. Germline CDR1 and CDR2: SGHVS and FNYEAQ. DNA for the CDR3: TGTGCCAGCAGCTACCCTACAGACGGGAGCTCTGGAAACACCATATATTTT. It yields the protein CASSYPTDGSSGNTIYF.

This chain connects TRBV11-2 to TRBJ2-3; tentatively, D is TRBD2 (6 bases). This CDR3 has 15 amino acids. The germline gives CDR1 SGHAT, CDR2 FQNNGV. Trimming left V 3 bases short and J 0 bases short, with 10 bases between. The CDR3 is CASSFSGGSTDTQYF. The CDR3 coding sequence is TGTGCCAGCAGCTTTAGCGGAGGGAGCACAGATACGCAGTATTTT.

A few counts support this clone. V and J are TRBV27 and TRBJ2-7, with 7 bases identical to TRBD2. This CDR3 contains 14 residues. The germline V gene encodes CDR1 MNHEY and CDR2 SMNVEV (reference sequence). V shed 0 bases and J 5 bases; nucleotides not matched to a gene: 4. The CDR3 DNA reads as TGTGCCAGCAGTTTATCGGGGGGGGGTAACGAGCAGTACTTC. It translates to CASSLSGGGNEQYF.

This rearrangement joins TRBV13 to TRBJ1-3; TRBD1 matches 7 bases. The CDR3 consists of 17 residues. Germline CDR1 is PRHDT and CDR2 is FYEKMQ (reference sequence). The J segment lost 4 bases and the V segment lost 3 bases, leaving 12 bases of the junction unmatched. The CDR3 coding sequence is TGTGCCAGCAGCTTCCGGGACAGCTCCGGCAGGGGAAACACCATATATTTT. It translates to CASSFRDSSGRGNTIYF.

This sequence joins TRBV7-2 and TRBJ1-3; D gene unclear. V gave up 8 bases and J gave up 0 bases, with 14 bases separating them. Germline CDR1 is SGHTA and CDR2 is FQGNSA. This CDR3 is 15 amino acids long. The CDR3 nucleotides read TGTGCCAGCTCCGAGAGGCTAAGCTCTGGAAACACCATATATTTT. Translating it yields CASSERLSSGNTIYF. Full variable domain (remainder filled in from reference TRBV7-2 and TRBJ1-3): GAGVSQSPSNKVTEKGKDVELRCDPISGHTALYWYRQSLGQGLEFLIYFQGNSAPDKSGLPSDRFSAERTGGSVSTLTIQRTQQEDSAVYLCASSERLSSGNTIYFGEGSWLTVV.

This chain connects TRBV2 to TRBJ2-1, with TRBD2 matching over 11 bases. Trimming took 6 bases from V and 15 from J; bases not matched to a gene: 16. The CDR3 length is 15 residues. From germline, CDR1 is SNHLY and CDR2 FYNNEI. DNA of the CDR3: TGTGCCAGCAGAAGGGTACTAGCGGGAGTTATTTTTCCGTTCTTC. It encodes CASRRVLAGVIFPFF.

CDR3 bases: TGCGCCAGCAGCCAAGTAGACAGGGAGGCGTTCTTC. It encodes CASSQVDREAFF. The chain is built from TRBV4-1 and TRBJ2-1, with D possibly TRBD1 on 7 matching bases. With 1 base removed from V and 15 bases from J, the gap between germline ends came to 13 bases. From germline, CDR1 is MGHRA and CDR2 YSYEKL. The CDR3 totals 12 residues.

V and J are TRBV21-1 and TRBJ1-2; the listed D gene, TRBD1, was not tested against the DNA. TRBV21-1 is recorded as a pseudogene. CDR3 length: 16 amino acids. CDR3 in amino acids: CASSNDYRLGLYGYTF. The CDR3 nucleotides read TGTGCCAGCAGCAATGATTACCGACTGGGGCTCTATGGCTACACCTTC.

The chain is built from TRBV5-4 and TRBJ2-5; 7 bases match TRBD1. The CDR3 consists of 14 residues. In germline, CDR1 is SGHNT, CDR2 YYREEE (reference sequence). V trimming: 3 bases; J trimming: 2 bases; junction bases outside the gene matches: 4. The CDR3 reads CASSWTGQQETQYF. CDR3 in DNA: TGTGCCAGCAGCTGGACAGGTCAACAAGAGACCCAGTACTTC.

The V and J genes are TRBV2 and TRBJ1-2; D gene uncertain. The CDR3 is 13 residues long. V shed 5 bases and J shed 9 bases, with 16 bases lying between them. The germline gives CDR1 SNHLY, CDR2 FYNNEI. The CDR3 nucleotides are TGTGCCAGCAGTCGAACACGGGATCCCCGCTACACCTTC. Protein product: CASSRTRDPRYTF.

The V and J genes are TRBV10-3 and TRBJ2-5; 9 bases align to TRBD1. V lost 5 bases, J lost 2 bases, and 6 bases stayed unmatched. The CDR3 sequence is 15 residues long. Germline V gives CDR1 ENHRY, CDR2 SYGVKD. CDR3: CAISLSGQGQETQYF. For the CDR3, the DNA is TGTGCCATCAGTCTGTCCGGACAGGGGCAAGAGACCCAGTACTTC.

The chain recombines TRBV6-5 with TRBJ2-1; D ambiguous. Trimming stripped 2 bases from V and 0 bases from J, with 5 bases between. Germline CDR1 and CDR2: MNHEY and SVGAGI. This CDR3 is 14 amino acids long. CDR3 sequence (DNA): TGTGCCAGCAGTTACAAGGGCTCCTACAATGAGCAGTTCTTC. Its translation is CASSYKGSYNEQFF.

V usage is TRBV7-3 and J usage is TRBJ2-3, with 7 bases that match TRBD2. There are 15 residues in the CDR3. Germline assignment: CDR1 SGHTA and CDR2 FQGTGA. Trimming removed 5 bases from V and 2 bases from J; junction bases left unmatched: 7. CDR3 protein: CASSEGGAITDTQYF. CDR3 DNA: TGTGCCAGCAGCGAGGGAGGGGCCATCACAGATACGCAGTATTTT.

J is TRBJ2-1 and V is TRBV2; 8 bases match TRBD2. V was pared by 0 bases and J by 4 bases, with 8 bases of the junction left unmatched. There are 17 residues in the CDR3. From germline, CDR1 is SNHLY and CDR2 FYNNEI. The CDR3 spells CASSEAPVASGYNEQFF. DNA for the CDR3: TGTGCCAGCAGTGAAGCTCCCGTGGCTAGCGGGTACAATGAGCAGTTCTTC.

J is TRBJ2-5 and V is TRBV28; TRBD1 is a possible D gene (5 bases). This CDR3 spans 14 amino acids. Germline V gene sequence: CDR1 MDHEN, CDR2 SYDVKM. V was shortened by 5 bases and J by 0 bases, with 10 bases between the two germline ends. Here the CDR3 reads CASSLRQYQETQYF. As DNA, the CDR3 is TGTGCCAGCAGTCTAAGACAGTACCAAGAGACCCAGTACTTC.

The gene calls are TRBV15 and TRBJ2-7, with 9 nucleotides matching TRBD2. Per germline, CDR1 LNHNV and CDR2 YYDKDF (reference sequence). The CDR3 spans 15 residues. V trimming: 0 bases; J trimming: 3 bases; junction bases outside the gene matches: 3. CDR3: CATSREGTSSYEQYF. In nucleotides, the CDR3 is TGTGCCACCAGCAGAGAAGGGACTAGCAGCTACGAGCAGTACTTC. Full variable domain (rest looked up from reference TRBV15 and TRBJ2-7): DAMVIQNPRYQVTQFGKPVTLSCSQTLNHNVMYWYQQKSSQAPKLLFHYYDKDFNNEADTPDNFQSRRPNTSFCFLDIRSPGLGDTAMYLCATSREGTSSYEQYFGPGTRLTVT.

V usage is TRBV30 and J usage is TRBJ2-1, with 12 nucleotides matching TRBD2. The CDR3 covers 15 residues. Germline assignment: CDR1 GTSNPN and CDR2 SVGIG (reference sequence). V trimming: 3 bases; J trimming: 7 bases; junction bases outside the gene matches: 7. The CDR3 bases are TGTGCCTGGAGCGGACTAGCGGGGAGAAGAAATGAGCAGTTCTTC. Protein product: CAWSGLAGRRNEQFF.